This TCR beta chain was documented in a study of CD8+ T cells in alopecia areata. Regarding the study as a whole: Tofacitinib significantly lowered scalp clonality and expanded CD8+ clones among the top 100.

RNA extraction was followed by reverse transcription into cDNA, which acted as the sequencing template. The assay was immunoSEQ multiplex PCR, and TCRdb's table has in-frame clones only and misses some. The sample records over 150,000 clones, less than 70% being singletons. Treatment reported: oral pan-JAK inhibitor, 5-10 mg twice daily. This clone was observed a few times. The antigen remains undetermined. The sample has other DNA sequences that encode this CDR3 too. Germline CDR1 reads SGHAT; CDR2 reads FQNNGV. This CDR3 has 15 amino acids. Trimming pared 2 bases from V and 7 bases from J, leaving 12 bases between.

The chain employs TRBV11-2 and TRBJ1-6; possibly TRBD1 for D (6 bases). This clonotype was obtained from a human donor with alopecia areata. The sequenced sample was CD4+ T cells sorted from blood, obtained at week 24, from a patient treated with tofacitinib. CDR3 sequence reads: CASSLTPGANSPLHF. CDR3 nucleotide sequence: TGTGCCAGCAGCTTAACTCCAGGGGCGAATTCACCCCTCCACTTT. Combining the CDR3 with reference TRBV11-2 and TRBJ1-6 gives the whole variable domain EAGVAQSPRYKIIEKRQSVAFWCNPISGHATLYWYQQILGQGPKLLIQFQNNGVVDDSQLPKDRFSAERLKGVDSTLKIQPAKLEDSAVYLCASSLTPGANSPLHFGNGTRLTVT.